Presented here are 12 T cell receptor beta chains from one specimen sequenced in a study of T cell responses to AZD1222 COVID-19 vaccine (dated by TCRdb to the early 2020s). Interpreted using the paper, the time point label stands for: about 28 days (+/-7) after the second vaccine dose. To prepare the library, the immunoSEQ multiplex PCR assay was applied. TCRdb obtained this table from immuneACCESS and retained in-frame rearrangements with V and J assigned. These tables miss some clones; where compared with another copy, unresolved V genes account for less than half of the shortfall, and the remainder is unexplained. This sample holds approximately 150,000 clones; just over 90% were observed only once. Of the sample, roughly 1.2% is held by the ten largest clones. The material was peripheral blood, obtained 28 days after the second AZD1222 dose. All receptors derive from an adult who received the AZD1222 COVID-19 vaccine.

This clone is a singleton in its sample. V is TRBV9 and J is TRBJ2-7, with TRBD1 identical over 8 bases. J lost 3 bases, V lost 3 bases, and 8 bases had no gene match. Looked up from germline, CDR1 is SGDLS and CDR2 is YYNGEE. This CDR3 comprises 15 residues. CDR3 loop: CASSAGQGKIYEQYF. CDR3 sequence (DNA): TGTGCCAGCAGCGCCGGACAGGGTAAGATCTACGAGCAGTACTTC.

The table lists this clone with a count of one. The chain carries TRBV19 and TRBJ1-5, with a tentative D call TRBD1 (5 bases). Deletions cut 4 bases from V and 7 bases from J, with 14 bases between. This CDR3 region has 14 residues. Germline V lookup: CDR1 LNHDA, CDR2 SQIVND (reference sequence). CDR3 amino acids: CASSNQGPTQPQHF. The CDR3 DNA reads as TGTGCCAGTAGTAACCAGGGTCCAACACAGCCCCAGCATTTT. Supplemented by reference TRBV19 and TRBJ1-5, the full variable domain reads DGGITQSPKYLFRKEGQNVTLSCEQNLNHDAMYWYRQDPGQGLRLIYYSQIVNDFQKGDIAEGYSVSREKKESFPLTVTSAQKNPTAFYLCASSNQGPTQPQHFGDGTRLSIL.

V is TRBV7-2 and J is TRBJ1-1, with D unclear. This CDR3 has 13 amino acids. The germline CDR1 and CDR2 sequences are SGHTA and FQGNSA. V lost 5 bases and J 6 bases, leaving 13 bases between the germline ends. Here the CDR3 DNA reads TGTGCCAGCAGCCTAAGACTGGTTGCTGAAGCTTTCTTT. This translates into CASSLRLVAEAFF.

In this sample, this clone turned up once. The chain joins TRBV5-5 to TRBJ2-1, with a tentative D call TRBD2 (7 bases). The CDR3 length is 17 residues. V was clipped by 4 bases and J by 0 bases, with 17 bases between them. The V gene's germline CDR1 is SGHKS and CDR2 YYEKEE (reference sequence). The DNA for the CDR3 is TGTGCCAGCAGCCGCGGGGGCGGGGGCAGCTCCTACAATGAGCAGTTCTTC. Amino acid sequence: CASSRGGGGSSYNEQFF.

The chain carries TRBV13 and TRBJ2-3; D might be TRBD1 (7 bases). V dropped 4 bases and J dropped 5 bases, with 19 bases sitting between them. The germline V gene has CDR1 PRHDT and CDR2 FYEKMQ (reference sequence). The CDR3 has 16 amino acids. CDR3 bases: TGTGCCAGCAGCTCCGACCCAGGGGGGTGGGTAGATACGCAGTATTTT. Protein sequence: CASSSDPGGWVDTQYF. The full variable domain, its missing parts supplied by reference TRBV13 and TRBJ2-3, is AAGVIQSPRHLIKEKRETATLKCYPIPRHDTVYWYQQGPGQDPQFLISFYEKMQSDKGSIPDRFSAQQFSDYHSELNMSSLELGDSALYFCASSSDPGGWVDTQYFGPGTRLTVL.

The chain links TRBV27 to TRBJ2-3, with 7 positions matching TRBD1. J gave up 7 bases and V 6 bases, and 16 bases lay outside the gene matches. CDR1 MNHEY and CDR2 SMNVEV come from the germline V gene (reference sequence). This CDR3 is built from 16 residues. The CDR3 sequence is CASRRVGTALGNTQYF. The CDR3 DNA follows: TGTGCCAGCAGGAGAGTCGGGACAGCCTTAGGAAATACGCAGTATTTT.

The chain employs TRBV6-6 and TRBJ1-6; D is uncertain. The V gene lost 0 bases and the J gene lost 8 bases, with 14 bases spanning the gap. The CDR3 totals 16 residues. CDR1 is MNHNY, CDR2 SVGAGI, per germline (reference sequence). CDR3: CASSYSVGSADSPLHF. CDR3 DNA: TGTGCCAGCAGTTACTCGGTGGGCTCAGCAGATTCACCCCTCCACTTT.

The rearrangement uses TRBV27 and TRBJ2-3; D is perhaps TRBD2 (7 bases). V was shortened by 0 bases and J by 9 bases, with 10 bases between the two germline ends. The CDR3 is 13 residues long. In germline, CDR1 is MNHEY, CDR2 SMNVEV (reference sequence). The CDR3, as DNA: TGTGCCAGCAGTTTATCGGGGGGGCGGACGCAGTATTTT. It translates to CASSLSGGRTQYF.

This chain links TRBV27 with TRBJ1-5; 8 bases align to TRBD1. The CDR3 contains 16 residues. Germline-derived CDR1 and CDR2 are MNHEY and SMNVEV (reference sequence). V dropped 6 bases and J dropped 0; count of bases not matched to a gene: 7. CDR3 sequence: CASRLGTGPSNQPQHF. The DNA for the CDR3 is TGTGCCAGCAGACTAGGGACAGGACCTAGCAATCAGCCCCAGCATTTT.

This chain joins TRBV20-1 and TRBJ1-6; D uncertain. Trimming stripped 3 bases from V and 5 bases from J, with 14 bases between. Germline V lookup: CDR1 DFQATT, CDR2 SNEGSKA (reference sequence). This CDR3 contains 15 residues. The DNA for the CDR3 is TGCAGTGCTAGTTTGGACGGCAGTAATAATTCACCCCTCCACTTT. Its protein is CSASLDGSNNSPLHF.

The CDR3 is CASSLAQATEAFF. CDR3 DNA: TGTGCCAGCAGCTTAGCACAGGCCACTGAAGCTTTCTTT. The V gene is TRBV7-8, the J gene TRBJ1-1; perhaps TRBD1 as D (5 bases). This CDR3 contains 13 residues. The germline CDR1 and CDR2 sequences are SGHVS and FQNEAQ. V lost 0 bases to trimming and J lost 4 bases, with 6 bases between them.

The chain joins TRBV14 to TRBJ2-5; 13 nucleotides align to TRBD2. The V segment lost 4 bases and the J segment 1 base; nucleotides outside the gene matches: 6. Germline CDR1 reads SGHDN; CDR2 reads FVKESK. The CDR3 loop spans 17 amino acids. CDR3: CASSPMTSGGTQETQYF. For the CDR3, the DNA is TGTGCCAGCAGCCCGATGACTAGCGGGGGGACCCAAGAGACCCAGTACTTC.